The 9 T cell receptor beta chains presented below share a single source sample, sequenced in a study of shared clonotypes between healthy human individuals. The method was immunoSEQ multiplex PCR; TCRdb's version includes in-frame clones alone and lacks a portion of them. The sample holds some 530,000 clones, around four fifths seen once. The material sequenced was PBMCs. The source is a woman in her thirties or forties in good health. Some clones in this sample may be carry-over from other donors' samples.

This clone was detected once. The chain links TRBV28 to TRBJ2-3; D gene unclear. CDR1 and CDR2 from the germline V gene are MDHEN and SYDVKM. V gave up 6 bases and J gave up 2 bases, with 12 bases separating them. The CDR3 covers 14 residues. The CDR3 DNA reads TGTGCCAGCAGACCCAACATGGACACAGATACGCAGTATTTT. This sequence encodes CASRPNMDTDTQYF.

V and J are TRBV7-2 and TRBJ2-1; D is unresolved. The V end lost 8 bases, the J end lost 0 bases, and 14 bases lay between the germline ends. Germline lookup yields CDR1 SGHTA and CDR2 FQGNSA. The CDR3 is made up of 15 amino acids. The CDR3 DNA is TGTGCCAGCGCCACGTTAGCAGGCTCCTACAATGAGCAGTTCTTC. This encodes CASATLAGSYNEQFF.

The chain recombines TRBV28 with TRBJ1-4; D may be TRBD1 (6 bases). The CDR3 consists of 15 residues. Germline CDR1 and CDR2: MDHEN and SYDVKM. Deletions cut 7 bases from V and 4 bases from J, with 16 bases between. This CDR3 is CASIPHGQHNEKLFF. The DNA for the CDR3 is TGTGCCAGCATACCTCACGGACAGCATAATGAAAAACTGTTTTTT.

This clone was observed many times. The V and J genes are TRBV28 and TRBJ1-1; the match to TRBD1 covers 7 bases. CDR1 is MDHEN, CDR2 SYDVKM, per germline. The CDR3 loop spans 15 amino acids. The V segment lost 6 bases and the J segment 1 base; nucleotides outside the gene matches: 8. The CDR3 DNA reads as TGTGCCAGCAGCCGTTGGGGACAGACGAACACTGAAGCTTTCTTT. This codes for CASSRWGQTNTEAFF.

This clone was counted only a few times. The V and J genes are TRBV5-1 and TRBJ2-5, with D perhaps matching TRBD1 (5 bases). The V end lost 6 bases, the J end lost 2 bases, and 17 bases lay between the germline ends. In germline, CDR1 is SGHRS, CDR2 YFSETQ. The CDR3 has 15 amino acids. CDR3 sequence reads: CASMGPQPSQETQYF. The CDR3 nucleotides read TGCGCCAGCATGGGGCCCCAACCAAGTCAAGAGACCCAGTACTTC.

The rearrangement links TRBV9 to TRBJ2-3; D possibly uses TRBD1 or TRBD2 (5 bases each). The length of the CDR3 is 15 residues. Germline CDR1 is SGDLS and CDR2 is YYNGEE. V lost 0 bases to trimming and J lost 4 bases, with 12 bases between them. DNA of the CDR3: TGTGCCAGCAGCGTAGGAGGGGTTTCCTCAGATACGCAGTATTTT. Its translation: CASSVGGVSSDTQYF.

This clone was counted only a few times. Other nucleotide sequences from this sample produce the same CDR3. J is TRBJ2-5 and V is TRBV30; D gene uncertain. V dropped 1 base and J dropped 4 bases, with 4 bases sitting between them. Germline CDR1 GTSNPN, CDR2 SVGIG (reference sequence). The CDR3 is 11 residues long. The CDR3 region is CAWSGGETQYF. The CDR3 DNA reads as TGTGCCTGGAGTGGGGGAGAGACCCAGTACTTC.

J is TRBJ2-1 and V is TRBV7-6; D is unclear. The germline V gene encodes CDR1 SGHVS and CDR2 FNYEAQ. The V and J ends lost 8 bases and 11 bases respectively, with 16 bases between them. This CDR3 spans 12 amino acids. CDR3 loop: CASATTSQKQFF. CDR3 nucleotide sequence: TGTGCCAGCGCTACAACTTCCCAAAAGCAGTTCTTC. The variable domain in full, with the rest retrieved from reference TRBV7-6 and TRBJ2-1, is GAGVSQSPRYKVTKRGQDVALRCDPISGHVSLYWYRQALGQGPEFLTYFNYEAQQDKSGLPNDRFSAERPEGSISTLTIQRTEQRDSAMYRCASATTSQKQFFGPGTRLTVL.

V gene TRBV28 combines with J gene TRBJ1-3, with 11 bases aligning to TRBD1. With 6 bases clipped from V and 7 bases from J, the junction kept 14 bases outside the gene matches. CDR3 length: 17 amino acids. Germline V gene data show CDR1 as MDHEN and CDR2 as SYDVKM. The CDR3, as DNA: TGTGCCAGCAGGAACCTCCGGGACAGGGGGACTGTCAACACCATATATTTT. It codes for CASRNLRDRGTVNTIYF.